This T cell receptor (beta chain) was observed in a study of blood T cells in healthy people across ages. CDR3 length equals 15 residues. The junction had 3 bases not matched to a gene; V was cut back by 3 bases and J by 5 bases. Germline values: CDR1 SNHLY, CDR2 FYNNEI. Turning to this clonotype: Its antigen is not known.

Total RNA was extracted at no less than 6 micrograms per sample. Overall study results and limits: Age advanced and TCR beta diversity per million T cells fell, roughly linearly. The study lacked donor CMV status, which possibly confounded expanded clonotype changes.

For the second PCR, which ran for 7 to 11 cycles, a sample-barcoded 5' primer and a J-beta primer mix were used. Each single sample gave us at least 2.5 million CDR3-containing paired-end reads. TCRdb processed the 5' RACE reads anew with MiXCR; each CDR3 protein has one entry. The sample yields fewer than 950,000 distinct CDR3 sequences, about 55% seen once. The sequencing sample was made of blood. The chain recombines TRBV2 with TRBJ2-5; 13 bases align to TRBD2. This sequence was found in an older man in good health. The chain's CDR3 is CASSEAGLAGETQYF. The CDR3 DNA is TGTGCCAGCAGTGAGGCGGGACTAGCGGGGGAGACCCAGTACTTC.